These 5 T cell receptor beta chains came from one sample sequenced in a study of shared clonotypes between healthy human individuals. Produced via immunoSEQ multiplex PCR; TCRdb's table is partial and in-frame only. The sample lists over 2 million clones, just under 95% occurring once. The specimen was naive CD4+ T cells from PBMCs. Subset noted: CD45RA+ positively selected. The source is a man younger than 35 in good health. Some clones in this sample may be carry-over from other donors' samples.

V gene TRBV29-1 combines with J gene TRBJ2-3; D gene uncertain. Germline assignment: CDR1 SQVTM and CDR2 ANQGSEA. CDR3 length: 14 amino acids. V was cut by 7 bases and J by 6 bases, with 20 bases left in between. CDR3 residues: CSGRGWRPRDTQYF. The CDR3 nucleotides read TGCAGCGGACGCGGATGGCGGCCCCGCGATACGCAGTATTTT.

This clone was counted a few times. V is TRBV19 and J is TRBJ2-1, with TRBD2 identical over 10 bases. The V and J ends lost 8 bases and 3 bases, in that order; junction bases with no gene match: 4. This CDR3 has 14 amino acids. Germline V gene data show CDR1 as LNHDA and CDR2 as SQIVND (reference sequence). The CDR3 loop is CASGRLAGYNEQFF. CDR3 bases: TGTGCCAGTGGACGACTAGCGGGCTACAATGAGCAGTTCTTC. Full variable domain (outside the CDR3, taken from reference TRBV19 and TRBJ2-1): DGGITQSPKYLFRKEGQNVTLSCEQNLNHDAMYWYRQDPGQGLRLIYYSQIVNDFQKGDIAEGYSVSREKKESFPLTVTSAQKNPTAFYLCASGRLAGYNEQFFGPGTRLTVL.

The rearrangement links TRBV29-1 to TRBJ2-5; 8 bases line up with TRBD2. The V gene's germline CDR1 is SQVTM and CDR2 ANQGSEA. This CDR3 has 12 residues. V lost 7 bases, J lost 5 bases, and 6 bases stayed unmatched. The CDR3 spells CSGTTGGETQYF. CDR3 in DNA: TGCAGCGGGACCACGGGGGGGGAGACCCAGTACTTC.

This chain joins TRBV5-4 and TRBJ2-1; TRBD2 might be the D (6 bases). Between the trimmed V and J ends, which lost 4 bases and 6 bases, there was a span of 17 bases. The CDR3 spans 15 residues. Germline CDR1 is SGHNT and CDR2 is YYREEE (reference sequence). CDR3 nucleotide sequence: TGTGCCAGCAGCACACCCACGGGTAGCGGCAATGAGCAGTTCTTC. As protein: CASSTPTGSGNEQFF.

The rearrangement links TRBV5-1 to TRBJ2-7; maybe TRBD1 (6 bases). Per germline, CDR1 SGHRS and CDR2 YFSETQ. V lost 4 bases and J lost 3, with 17 bases in between. The CDR3 covers 15 residues. The CDR3 protein is CASSRLQGPFYEQYF. The DNA for the CDR3 is TGCGCCAGCAGCCGTTTACAGGGACCCTTCTACGAGCAGTACTTC.